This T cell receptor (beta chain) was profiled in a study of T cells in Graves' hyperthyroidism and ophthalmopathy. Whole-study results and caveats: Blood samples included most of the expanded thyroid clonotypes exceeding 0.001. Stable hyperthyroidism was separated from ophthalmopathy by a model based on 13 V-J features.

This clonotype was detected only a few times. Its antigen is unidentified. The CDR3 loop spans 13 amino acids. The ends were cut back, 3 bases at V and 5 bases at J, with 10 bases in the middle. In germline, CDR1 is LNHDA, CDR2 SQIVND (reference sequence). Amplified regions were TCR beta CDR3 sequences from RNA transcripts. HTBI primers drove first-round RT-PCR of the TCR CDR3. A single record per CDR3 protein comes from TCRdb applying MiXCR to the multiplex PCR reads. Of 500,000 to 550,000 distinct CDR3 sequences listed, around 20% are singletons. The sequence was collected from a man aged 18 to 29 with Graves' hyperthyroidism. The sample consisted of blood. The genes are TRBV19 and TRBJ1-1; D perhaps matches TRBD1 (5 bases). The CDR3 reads CASSIGGETEAFF. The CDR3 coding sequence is TGTGCCAGTAGTATCGGGGGAGAAACTGAAGCTTTCTTT.